Listed here are 8 T cell receptor beta chains from one sample, sequenced in a study of cytomegalovirus exposure and HLA in healthy donors. Use of 60 Vbeta and 13 Jbeta primers characterized the PCR. TCRdb keeps only in-frame clones here, not all; method: immunoSEQ multiplex PCR. Seen here are 150,000 to 200,000 clones, about four fifths observed once, and the top ten hold roughly 1.6%. The sequencing sample was made of PBMCs. All receptors come from a young woman in good health and CMV-seronegative.

This clone was seen once. V is TRBV4-1 and J is TRBJ2-2; TRBD1 matches 7 bases. The CDR3 totals 17 residues. With V trimmed by 3 bases and J by 1 base, 8 bases remained unmatched. The germline gives CDR1 MGHRA, CDR2 YSYEKL. The CDR3 sequence is CASSHPPDRENTGELFF. The CDR3 coding sequence is TGCGCCAGCAGCCATCCCCCCGACAGGGAGAACACCGGGGAGCTGTTTTTT.

The genes are TRBV25-1 and TRBJ1-3; no definite D call. With 1 base removed from V and 2 bases from J, the gap between germline ends came to 9 bases. Germline V CDR1 and CDR2: MGHDK, SYGVNS. This CDR3 region has 15 residues. The CDR3 bases are TGTGCCAGCAGTGAATTTAGGACTGCTGGAAACACCATATATTTT. It encodes CASSEFRTAGNTIYF. Combining the CDR3 with reference TRBV25-1 and TRBJ1-3 gives the whole variable domain EADIYQTPRYLVIGTGKKITLECSQTMGHDKMYWYQQDPGMELHLIHYSYGVNSTEKGDLSSESTVSRIRTEHFPLTLESARPSHTSQYLCASSEFRTAGNTIYFGEGSWLTVV.

This chain joins TRBV19 and TRBJ2-1, with 13 positions matching TRBD2. CDR3 length equals 13 residues. Germline V CDR1 and CDR2: LNHDA, SQIVND (reference sequence). Losses at the gene ends were 8 bases for V and 9 bases for J; bases not matched to a gene: 4. Here the CDR3 DNA reads TGTGCCAGTCGGGGACTAGCGGGACCTGAGCAGTTCTTC. It codes for CASRGLAGPEQFF.

This clone showed up just once. CDR3 nucleotides: TGTGCCACCACAACTCGGGGACTTAGCAATCAGCCCCAGCATTTT. Translated: CATTTRGLSNQPQHF. The chain recombines TRBV19 with TRBJ1-5; possible D gene TRBD1, 5 bases. Germline V gives CDR1 LNHDA, CDR2 SQIVND (reference sequence). The CDR3 is 15 amino acids. V shed 10 bases and J shed 0 bases, with 16 bases lying between them.

The chain joins TRBV30 to TRBJ2-7; 8 positions match TRBD1. The CDR3 has 13 residues. Per the germline V gene, CDR1 is GTSNPN and CDR2 is SVGIG (reference sequence). V shed 3 bases and J 5 bases; nucleotides not matched to a gene: 6. The CDR3 region is CAWSGTGWNEQYF. DNA of the CDR3: TGTGCCTGGAGCGGGACAGGATGGAACGAGCAGTACTTC. The full variable domain, in which reference TRBV30 and TRBJ2-7 provide the parts outside the CDR3, is SQTIHQWPATLVQPVGSPLSLECTVEGTSNPNLYWYRQAAGRGLQLLFYSVGIGQISSEVPQNLSASRPQDRQFILSSKKLLLSDSGFYLCAWSGTGWNEQYFGPGTRLTVT.

In its sample, this clone was seen once. The chain combines TRBV4-3 with TRBJ2-3, with 7 bases lining up with TRBD2. From germline, CDR1 is LGHNA and CDR2 YSLEER. This CDR3 has 17 amino acids. Trimming removed 0 bases from V and 1 base from J; junction bases left unmatched: 7. This CDR3 is CASSQDKGGFRTDTQYF. The CDR3 DNA reads as TGCGCCAGCAGCCAAGATAAGGGAGGGTTTCGCACAGATACGCAGTATTTT.

The V gene is TRBV2, the J gene TRBJ2-5, with TRBD1 identical over 7 bases. The trim removed 8 bases at V and 4 bases at J, leaving 10 bases unmatched. The CDR3 covers 14 residues. CDR1 and CDR2 (germline): SNHLY, FYNNEI. CDR3 DNA: TGTGCCAGCCGATTCTGGGACAGAGGAGAGACCCAGTACTTC. Its translation is CASRFWDRGETQYF.

This clone was picked up one time. The chain joins TRBV13 to TRBJ2-7, with D possibly TRBD2 on 6 matching bases. Trimming cost V 5 bases and J 2 bases, with 22 bases left between them. The CDR3 has 17 residues. Germline CDR1 PRHDT, CDR2 FYEKMQ (reference sequence). CDR3 in DNA: TGTGCCAGCAGCCCCTTCTTAGCGGAACCCAACCCCTACGAGCAGTACTTC. Translation gives CASSPFLAEPNPYEQYF.